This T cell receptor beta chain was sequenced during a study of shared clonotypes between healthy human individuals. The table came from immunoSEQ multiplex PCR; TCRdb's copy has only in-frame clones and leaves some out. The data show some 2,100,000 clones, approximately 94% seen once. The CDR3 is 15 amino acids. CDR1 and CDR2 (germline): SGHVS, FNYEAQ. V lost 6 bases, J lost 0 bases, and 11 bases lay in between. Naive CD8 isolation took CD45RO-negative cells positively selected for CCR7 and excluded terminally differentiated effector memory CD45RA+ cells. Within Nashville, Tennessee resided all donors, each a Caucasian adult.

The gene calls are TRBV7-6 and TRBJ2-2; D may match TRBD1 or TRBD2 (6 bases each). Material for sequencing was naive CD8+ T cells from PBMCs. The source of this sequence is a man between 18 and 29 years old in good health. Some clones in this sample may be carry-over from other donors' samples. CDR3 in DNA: TGTGCCAGCAGGGCGGGGACACCGAACACCGGGGAGCTGTTTTTT. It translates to CASRAGTPNTGELFF.